The next 13 T cell receptor beta chains were all read from a single sample in a study of low-dose radiotherapy and immunotherapy resistance in tumors. Alpha- and beta-chain coverage of first-strand cDNA came from TRAV- and TRBV-specific primers. Amplification, which lasted approximately 20 PCR cycles, used a constant-region primer and V-primer adapter to amplify TCRs. TCRdb itself ran the reads through MiXCR, one entry per CDR3 protein. This table has 64,000 or so distinct CDR3 sequences, 30% to 40% appearing once. Time point here: before trial treatment. The sample here was PBMCs, taken before treatment. Receptors originate from a female donor with ovarian cancer.

There are many counts of this clonotype. The chain uses TRBV7-2 and TRBJ2-5, with D unclear. Germline-derived CDR1 and CDR2 are SGHTA and FQGNSA. The CDR3 runs 13 residues. Trimming took 2 bases from V and 1 from J, leaving 5 bases between them. CDR3 in DNA: TGTGCCAGCAGCTTAAGGGCCCAAGAGACCCAGTACTTC. Its translation is CASSLRAQETQYF.

V and J are TRBV29-1 and TRBJ2-7, with D tentatively TRBD1 or TRBD2 (5 bases each). V was clipped by 8 bases and J by 2 bases, with 13 bases between them. The CDR3 length is 12 residues. Per the germline V gene, CDR1 is SQVTM and CDR2 is ANQGSEA. Here the CDR3 DNA reads TGCAGCCTCCGGGACGGCACCTACGAGCAGTACTTC. Its protein product is CSLRDGTYEQYF.

This clonotype was seen many times. The chain uses TRBV7-3 and TRBJ2-3, with 8 bases aligning to TRBD2. Trimming took 4 bases from V and 6 from J; bases not matched to a gene: 6. Looked up from germline, CDR1 is SGHTA and CDR2 is FQGTGA. This CDR3 has 14 amino acids. Here the CDR3 DNA reads TGTGCCAGCAGCTCCATGGCTAGCGGGGATACGCAGTATTTT. It encodes CASSSMASGDTQYF.

This sequence joins TRBV12-3 or TRBV12-4 and TRBJ2-7, with 10 bases matching TRBD1. Trimming took 2 bases from V and 0 from J; bases not matched to a gene: 1. This CDR3 is 15 amino acids long. CDR3: CASSLRTGGSYEQYF. The CDR3, as DNA: TGTGCCAGCAGTTTACGGACAGGGGGCTCCTACGAGCAGTACTTC.

With regard to this clonotype: A far larger clone is a single base away, which makes a read error likely. The conserved phenylalanine or tryptophan is not found at the CDR3 terminus, so this likely reflects a read error. The chain has TRBV13 and TRBJ1-2, with TRBD1 identical over 12 bases. Germline lookup yields CDR1 PRHDT and CDR2 FYEKMQ (reference sequence). J lost 4 bases, V lost 6 bases, and 3 bases had no gene match. The length of the CDR3 is 14 residues. In DNA form, the CDR3 reads TGTGCCAGCAGTGGGACAGGGGGCCGCTATGGCTACACCTGC. It yields the protein CASSGTGGRYGYTC.

This clonotype was observed many times. The chain employs TRBV7-3 and TRBJ2-1; 9 bases line up with TRBD1. Trimming cost V 5 bases and J 7 bases; bases outside gene matches: 12. The CDR3 length is 16 residues. From germline, CDR1 is SGHTA and CDR2 FQGTGA. The CDR3 nucleotides are TGTGCCAGCAGCCCGACCGCCGGGACAGGGTCGAATGAGCAGTTCTTC. Protein product: CASSPTAGTGSNEQFF.

This clonotype was seen a handful of times. The rearrangement joins TRBV4-2 to TRBJ2-1, with TRBD2 matching over 9 bases. This CDR3 comprises 17 residues. J lost 8 bases, V lost 0 bases, and 11 bases had no gene match. Germline V gene sequence: CDR1 LGHNA, CDR2 YNFKEQ. The CDR3 bases are TGTGCCAGCAGCCAAGATTACGGTAGCGGGAGCGTCGATGAGCAGTTCTTC. This gives the protein CASSQDYGSGSVDEQFF.

This clonotype was found many times. The chain joins TRBV11-2 to TRBJ1-2, with 8 bases lining up with TRBD1. The CDR3 consists of 13 residues. V was pared by 5 bases and J by 4 bases, with 3 bases of the junction left unmatched. Germline loops: CDR1 SGHAT, CDR2 FQNNGV. The CDR3 reads CASSQGASYGYTF. CDR3 DNA: TGTGCCAGCAGCCAGGGGGCGAGCTATGGCTACACCTTC.

The chain employs TRBV6-2 or TRBV6-3 and TRBJ2-7, with unresolved D. Germline CDR1 MNHEY, CDR2 SVGEGT. V dropped 5 bases and J dropped 3 bases, with 8 bases sitting between them. There are 12 residues in the CDR3. The CDR3: CASSERYYEQYF. In DNA form, the CDR3 reads TGTGCCAGCAGTGAACGGTACTACGAGCAGTACTTC.

This clonotype showed up many times. The chain joins TRBV3-1 to TRBJ2-7; no clear D. V lost 11 bases and J lost 4, with 15 bases in between. The CDR3 sequence is 12 residues long. Germline CDR1 LGHDT, CDR2 YNNKEL (reference sequence). The CDR3 is CAVSGLSYEQYF. The CDR3 DNA is TGTGCCGTCAGTGGCCTCTCTTACGAGCAGTACTTC.

This clonotype was recorded at least ten times. This chain connects TRBV3-1 to TRBJ2-1; 7 bases match TRBD2. Trimming cost V 0 bases and J 8 bases; bases outside gene matches: 7. Germline V gene lookup returns CDR1 LGHDT and CDR2 YNNKEL (reference sequence). This CDR3 spans 15 amino acids. In DNA, the CDR3 is TGTGCCAGCAGCCAAGATCCCAGCGGGATGGATGAGCAGTTCTTC. Translation: CASSQDPSGMDEQFF.

The chain combines TRBV29-1 with TRBJ1-5, with a tentative D call TRBD1 (5 bases). V lost 4 bases and J 5 bases, leaving 9 bases between the germline ends. The germline CDR1 and CDR2 sequences are SQVTM and ANQGSEA. CDR3 length equals 12 residues. In DNA, the CDR3 is TGCAGCGTTGGATCGGGGGATCAGCCCCAGCATTTT. It is translated as CSVGSGDQPQHF.

This clonotype was recorded at least ten times. The chain is built from TRBV6-2 or TRBV6-3 and TRBJ2-7; D gene uncertain. Germline V gene lookup returns CDR1 MNHEY and CDR2 SVGEGT. CDR3 length: 14 amino acids. Trimming left V 2 bases short and J 7 bases short, with 15 bases between. The CDR3 loop is CASSYRDTPLEQYF. DNA for the CDR3: TGTGCCAGCAGTTACAGAGACACCCCGTTAGAGCAGTACTTC.